This entry lists 17 T cell receptor beta chains sequenced from one sample in a study of T cells in narcolepsy. Repertoires were generated with immunoSEQ multiplex PCR, while TCRdb's copy carries only in-frame clones and drops some. This sample has roughly 24,000 clones, with more than 65% found just once. The sample taken for sequencing was memory (CD45RA-) CD4+ T cells from blood. The receptor set was obtained from a human donor in good health.

This clone was detected only once. This chain joins TRBV27 and TRBJ2-7; TRBD1 is a possible D gene (6 bases). Germline V CDR1 and CDR2: MNHEY, SMNVEV (reference sequence). This CDR3 comprises 13 residues. Trimming removed 4 bases at V and 0 bases at J, with 7 bases between. The CDR3 sequence: CASSSRGSYEQYF. In nucleotides, the CDR3 is TGTGCCAGCAGTTCCAGGGGCTCCTACGAGCAGTACTTC.

This chain links TRBV2 with TRBJ2-5, with 8 bases that match TRBD1. Germline CDR1 is SNHLY and CDR2 is FYNNEI. This CDR3 is 14 amino acids long. Trimming at V came to 4 bases and at J to 4 bases, leaving 5 bases not matched to a gene. DNA of the CDR3: TGTGCCAGCAGTGCAGGGGGCGGTGGAGAGACCCAGTACTTC. Its protein product is CASSAGGGGETQYF.

The rearrangement links TRBV20-1 to TRBJ2-3; D not certain. The germline V gene encodes CDR1 DFQATT and CDR2 SNEGSKA (reference sequence). The CDR3 runs to 11 residues. Trimming pared 5 bases from V and 0 bases from J, leaving 3 bases between. CDR3 loop: CSARSTDTQYF. The CDR3 bases are TGCAGTGCTCGGAGCACAGATACGCAGTATTTT.

This clone was picked up one time. The gene calls are TRBV7-3 and TRBJ2-5; D unresolved. The CDR3 spans 13 residues. V was shortened by 1 base and J by 2 bases, with 5 bases between the two germline ends. Germline V CDR1 and CDR2: SGHTA, FQGTGA. CDR3: CASSLMGQETQYF. CDR3 coding DNA: TGTGCCAGCAGCTTAATGGGTCAAGAGACCCAGTACTTC.

This chain links TRBV6-5 with TRBJ1-6; D not certain. Germline CDR1 and CDR2: MNHEY and SVGAGI. V gave up 0 bases and J gave up 5 bases, with 5 bases separating them. The CDR3 runs 14 residues. CDR3 DNA sequence: TGTGCCAGCAGTTACTCTGCTGATAATTCACCCCTCCACTTT. It yields the protein CASSYSADNSPLHF.

As for this clone: At one end, the junction sequence differs from germline, possibly due to a read error. The chain recombines TRBV7-2 with TRBJ1-2; D gene uncertain. Germline V gives CDR1 SGHTA, CDR2 FQGNSA. The CDR3 is 15 residues long. Written as DNA, the CDR3 is TGTGTCAGCAGCCCAAGAACAGTCGAGAACTATGGCTACACCTTC. Translated: CVSSPRTVENYGYTF.

This clone was picked up a small number of times. The rearrangement links TRBV6-6 to TRBJ1-1, with 7 bases aligning to TRBD1. The CDR3 is made up of 12 amino acids. The V segment lost 6 bases and the J segment 5 bases; nucleotides outside the gene matches: 3. The V gene's germline CDR1 is MNHNY and CDR2 SVGAGI (reference sequence). Here the CDR3 reads CASRRTGTEAFF. The CDR3 DNA sequence: TGTGCCAGCAGGCGGACAGGAACTGAAGCTTTCTTT.

The CDR3 DNA reads as TGTGCCAGCAGCTTTGAAGGGGGTCAGCCCCAGCATTTT. It specifies CASSFEGGQPQHF. The chain employs TRBV7-9 and TRBJ1-5, with D possibly matching TRBD1 (6 bases). V lost 3 bases, J lost 6 bases, and 9 bases lay in between. The CDR3 is 13 residues long. CDR1 is SEHNR and CDR2 is FQNEAQ in the germline V gene (reference sequence).

This clone has a handful of counts. CDR3 amino acids: CAWSTRQTGIIHEQYF. In nucleotides, the CDR3 is TGTGCCTGGAGTACCCGGCAGACAGGGATCATCCACGAGCAGTACTTC. The genes are TRBV30 and TRBJ2-7, with 7 bases lining up with TRBD1. Germline V gene data show CDR1 as GTSNPN and CDR2 as SVGIG (reference sequence). Trimming at V came to 2 bases and at J to 5 bases, leaving 15 bases not matched to a gene. This CDR3 spans 16 amino acids.

This chain links TRBV5-1 with TRBJ1-2, with D uncertain. CDR1 and CDR2 (germline): SGHRS, YFSETQ. The CDR3 extends over 13 amino acids. Trimming left V 5 bases short and J 4 bases short, with 12 bases between. The CDR3 DNA is TGCGCCAGCAGGACCACAGCTCTCTATGGCTACACCTTC. This gives the protein CASRTTALYGYTF. The complete variable domain, with remaining parts taken from reference TRBV5-1 and TRBJ1-2, reads KAGVTQTPRYLIKTRGQQVTLSCSPISGHRSVSWYQQTPGQGLQFLFEYFSETQRNKGNFPGRFSGRQFSNSRSEMNVSTLELGDSALYLCASRTTALYGYTFGSGTRLTVV.

There are a few counts of this clone. V is TRBV5-4 and J is TRBJ2-3; weak D call: TRBD1 (5 bases). CDR3 length: 17 residues. Germline loops: CDR1 SGHNT, CDR2 YYREEE (reference sequence). Trimming took off 4 bases at V and 5 bases at J, with 23 bases between the two ends. The DNA of the CDR3 is TGTGCCAGCAGCGCGGATCCAAGGGGATTCCCCGAAGATACGCAGTATTTT. This gives the protein CASSADPRGFPEDTQYF.

This chain connects TRBV6-1 to TRBJ1-5; D remains unclear. Trimming took 1 base from V and 6 from J, leaving 10 bases between them. This CDR3 comprises 14 residues. In germline, CDR1 is MNHNS, CDR2 SASEGT. Written as DNA, the CDR3 is TGTGCCAGCAGTGAAGGGGGAAGGTCTCAGCCCCAGCATTTT. Translation: CASSEGGRSQPQHF.

The chain combines TRBV5-8 with TRBJ2-7; D is possibly TRBD1 (6 bases). Germline V gene lookup returns CDR1 SGHTS and CDR2 YDEGEE. Trimming removed 3 bases from V and 2 bases from J, with 12 bases in between. The CDR3 consists of 14 residues. CDR3 loop: CASSSNRVPYEQYF. The CDR3 DNA sequence: TGTGCCAGCAGCTCTAACAGGGTCCCCTACGAGCAGTACTTC. Using reference TRBV5-8 and TRBJ2-7 for the parts outside the CDR3, the full variable domain is EAGVTQSPTHLIKTRGQQATLRCSPISGHTSVYWYQQALGLGLQFLLWYDEGEERNRGNFPPRFSGRQFPNYSSELNVNALELEDSALYLCASSSNRVPYEQYFGPGTRLTVT.

The rearrangement uses TRBV29-1 and TRBJ1-1; possible D gene TRBD1, 6 bases. The germline CDR1 and CDR2 sequences are SQVTM and ANQGSEA. Trimming left V 7 bases short and J 0 bases short, with 24 bases between. This CDR3 comprises 17 residues. Here the CDR3 DNA reads TGCAGCGCCAAAAGAACGGGGGGGGCTATCATGAACACTGAAGCTTTCTTT. Protein sequence: CSAKRTGGAIMNTEAFF.

The rearrangement links TRBV2 to TRBJ2-7; TRBD1 aligns across 8 bases. The CDR3 has 13 amino acids. Germline V gives CDR1 SNHLY, CDR2 FYNNEI. V shed 6 bases and J 3 bases; nucleotides not matched to a gene: 4. The CDR3 is CASRQTGVYEQYF. For the CDR3, the DNA is TGTGCCAGCAGACAGACAGGGGTCTACGAGCAGTACTTC.

This clone was observed a handful of times. The chain links TRBV5-6 to TRBJ2-5, with 7 nucleotides matching TRBD1. The ends lost 0 bases at V and 4 bases at J; junction bases unmatched: 6. There are 15 residues in the CDR3. Germline V gives CDR1 SGHDT, CDR2 YYEEEE. The CDR3 DNA follows: TGTGCCAGCAGCTTGGATGACAGGGTCGTAGAGACCCAGTACTTC. This encodes CASSLDDRVVETQYF.

The J gene is TRBJ1-5, the V gene TRBV13; a weak D match, TRBD1 (5 bases). Between the trimmed V and J ends, which lost 4 bases and 2 bases, there was a span of 12 bases. The CDR3 has 15 residues. Germline V gene lookup returns CDR1 PRHDT and CDR2 FYEKMQ (reference sequence). DNA for the CDR3: TGTGCCAGCAGCTCCGGCCCAGGGCGCAATCAGCCCCAGCATTTT. It codes for CASSSGPGRNQPQHF.